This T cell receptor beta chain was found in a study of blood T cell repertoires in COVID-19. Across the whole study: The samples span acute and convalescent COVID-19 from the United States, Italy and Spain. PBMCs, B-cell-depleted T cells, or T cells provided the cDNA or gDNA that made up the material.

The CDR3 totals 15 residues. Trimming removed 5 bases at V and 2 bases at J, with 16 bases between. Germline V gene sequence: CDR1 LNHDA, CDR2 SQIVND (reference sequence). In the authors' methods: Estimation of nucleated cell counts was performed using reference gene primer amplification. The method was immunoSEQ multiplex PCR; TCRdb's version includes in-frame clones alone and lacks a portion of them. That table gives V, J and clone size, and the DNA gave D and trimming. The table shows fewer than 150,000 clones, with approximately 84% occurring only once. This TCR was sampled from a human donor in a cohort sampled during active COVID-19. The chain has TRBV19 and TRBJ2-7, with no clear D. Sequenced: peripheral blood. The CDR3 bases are TGTGCCAGTAGTGGGCTTTATGCAGGCACCTACGAGCAGTACTTC. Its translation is CASSGLYAGTYEQYF.